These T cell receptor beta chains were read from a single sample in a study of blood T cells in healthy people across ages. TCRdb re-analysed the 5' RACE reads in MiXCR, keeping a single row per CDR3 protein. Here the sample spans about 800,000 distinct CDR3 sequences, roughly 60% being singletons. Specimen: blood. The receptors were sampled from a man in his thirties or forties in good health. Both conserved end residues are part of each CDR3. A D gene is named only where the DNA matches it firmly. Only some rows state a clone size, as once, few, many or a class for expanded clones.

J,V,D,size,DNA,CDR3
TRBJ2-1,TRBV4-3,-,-,TGCGCCAGCAGCCAAGAACTAGCAGTGAGGGAGAATGAGCAGTTCTTC,CASSQELAVRENEQFF
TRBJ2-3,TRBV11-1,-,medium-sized,TGTGCCAGCAGCCGCCGGGCGGGGACCACAGATACGCAGTATTTT,CASSRRAGTTDTQYF
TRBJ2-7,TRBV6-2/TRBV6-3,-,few,TGTGCCAGCTTGTTTGCGGGTACCTACGAGCAGTACTTC,CASLFAGTYEQYF
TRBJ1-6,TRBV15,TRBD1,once,TGTGCCACCAGCACCCGGACAGGGATAAATTCACCCCTCCACTTT,CATSTRTGINSPLHF
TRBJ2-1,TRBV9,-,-,TGTGCCAGCAGCGTAGTGGCAGGGATTAATGAGCAGTTCTTC,CASSVVAGINEQFF
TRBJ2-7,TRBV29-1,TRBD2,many,TGCAGCGTTAGGACTAGCGGGAATTACGAGCAGTACTTC,CSVRTSGNYEQYF
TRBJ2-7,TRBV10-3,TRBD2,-,TGTGCCATCTCTAGAGGTCCGGGGCTAGCGGGGGACAGCTACGAGCAGTACTTC,CAISRGPGLAGDSYEQYF
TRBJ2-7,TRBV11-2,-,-,TGTGCCAGCAGCTTAAAGGACAGTGGCGAGCAGTACTTC,CASSLKDSGEQYF
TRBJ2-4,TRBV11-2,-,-,TGTGCCAGCAGCCCCGCCGGAAGGGCCATGGGCATTCAGTACTTC,CASSPAGRAMGIQYF
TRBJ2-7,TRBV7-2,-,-,TGTGCCAGCAGCTTAGAGAGGTCCAGAGGGAACGAGCAGTACTTC,CASSLERSRGNEQYF
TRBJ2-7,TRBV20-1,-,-,TGCAGTGCTACCGGGACTCAGGCCTACGAGCAGTACTTC,CSATGTQAYEQYF
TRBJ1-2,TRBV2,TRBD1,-,TGTGCCAGCACTACCTCCGGGACAGGAGGCTACACCTTC,CASTTSGTGGYTF
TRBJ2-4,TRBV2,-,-,TGTGCCAGTAACGGACCCGAGGGGGGCCTGTACTTC,CASNGPEGGLYF
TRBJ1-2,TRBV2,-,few,TGTGCCAGCAGGAAAAATAGGACGTCTGGCTACACCTTC,CASRKNRTSGYTF
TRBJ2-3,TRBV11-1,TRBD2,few,TGTGCCAGCAGTTCCCCTCCTCTAGCGGAGCGCACAGATACGCAGTATTTT,CASSSPPLAERTDTQYF
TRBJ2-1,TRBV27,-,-,TGTGCCAGCAGTTTTGTGGGCGATGAGCAGTTCTTC,CASSFVGDEQFF
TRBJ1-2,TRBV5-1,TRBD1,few,TGCGCCAGCAGCCCCCGACAGGGAAACTATGGCTACACCTTC,CASSPRQGNYGYTF
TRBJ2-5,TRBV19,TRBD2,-,TGTGCCAGTAGTATGACTAGCGGCCAAGAGACCCAGTACTTC,CASSMTSGQETQYF
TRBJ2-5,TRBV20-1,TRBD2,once,TGCAGTGCTTCGACCGGGACGGGAGGAGAGACCCAGTACTTC,CSASTGTGGETQYF
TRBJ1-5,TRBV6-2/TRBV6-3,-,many,TGTGCCAGCAGTCTGAACAGGGAGGAAGGTCAGCCCCAGCATTTT,CASSLNREEGQPQHF
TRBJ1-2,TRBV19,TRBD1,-,TGTGCCAGTAGGAGCACAGGGGAGCTTGGCTACACCTTC,CASRSTGELGYTF
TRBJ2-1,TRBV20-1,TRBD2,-,TGCAGTGTCTGGCTAGCGGACAACAATGAGCAGTTCTTC,CSVWLADNNEQFF
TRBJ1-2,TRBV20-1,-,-,TGCAGTGCTAGAGATATCCAGGTCTATGGCTACACCTTC,CSARDIQVYGYTF
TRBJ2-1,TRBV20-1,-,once,TGCAGTGCTAGAGACAGGGACTTGGGGATCGATGAGCAGTTCTTC,CSARDRDLGIDEQFF
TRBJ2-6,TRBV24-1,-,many,TGTGCCACCAGTGAAGGGGCTGGGGCCAACGTCCTGACTTTC,CATSEGAGANVLTF
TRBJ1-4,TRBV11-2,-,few,TGTGCCAGCAGCTTAACGACAGAGCCTGAAAAACTGTTTTTT,CASSLTTEPEKLFF
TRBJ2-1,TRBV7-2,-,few,TGTGCCAGCAGCTTACAGGGGCCAACCTACAATGAGCAGTTCTTC,CASSLQGPTYNEQFF
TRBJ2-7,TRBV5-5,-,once,TGTGCCAGCAGCTGGGCAGCTGGAAGATACGAGCAGTACTTC,CASSWAAGRYEQYF
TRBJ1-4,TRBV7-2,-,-,TGTGCCAGCAGCTTAGACCCGGGACCCGGTGAAAAACTGTTTTTT,CASSLDPGPGEKLFF
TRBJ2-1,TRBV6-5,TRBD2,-,TGTGCCAGCAGTTACTCGATGAAGCGGGAGTTCTCGGATGAGCAGTTCTTC,CASSYSMKREFSDEQFF
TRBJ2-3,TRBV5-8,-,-,TGTGCCAGCAGCTTGGGGTCCGATCTGGGCACAGATACGCAGTATTTT,CASSLGSDLGTDTQYF
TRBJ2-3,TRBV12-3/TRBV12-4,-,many,TGTGCCAGCAGTCAAGGGGGAGATACGCAGTATTTT,CASSQGGDTQYF
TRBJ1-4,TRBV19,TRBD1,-,TGTGCCAGTAGACCGTGGGACAGAAATGAAAAACTGTTTTTT,CASRPWDRNEKLFF
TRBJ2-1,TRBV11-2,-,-,TGTGCCAGCAGCTCATGGACTTCCCTAGACTACAATGAGCAGTTCTTC,CASSSWTSLDYNEQFF
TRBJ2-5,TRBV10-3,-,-,TGTGCCATCAGTGAGAGGGACCCGGCGACCCAGTACTTC,CAISERDPATQYF
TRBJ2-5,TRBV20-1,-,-,TGCAGCACCAACGGGGAAGAGACCCAGTACTTC,CSTNGEETQYF
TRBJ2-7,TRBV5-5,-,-,TGTGCCAGCAGCTTGTTTGGGGCCGAGCAGTACTTC,CASSLFGAEQYF
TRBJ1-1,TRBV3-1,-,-,TGTGCCAGCAGCCAAGATTTGGGAGCTGAAGCTTTCTTT,CASSQDLGAEAFF
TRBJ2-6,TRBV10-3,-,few,TGTGCCATCCGGCCGGCAAACGTCTCTGGGGCCAACGTCCTGACTTTC,CAIRPANVSGANVLTF
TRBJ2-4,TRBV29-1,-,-,TGCAGCGTTGAAGTAATTAAACTGGCGCCAGAATCCAAAAACATTCAGTACTTC,CSVEVIKLAPESKNIQYF
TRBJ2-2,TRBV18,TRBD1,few,TGTGCCAGCTGCACCGGGACAGGGGGCACCGGGGAGCTGTTTTTT,CASCTGTGGTGELFF